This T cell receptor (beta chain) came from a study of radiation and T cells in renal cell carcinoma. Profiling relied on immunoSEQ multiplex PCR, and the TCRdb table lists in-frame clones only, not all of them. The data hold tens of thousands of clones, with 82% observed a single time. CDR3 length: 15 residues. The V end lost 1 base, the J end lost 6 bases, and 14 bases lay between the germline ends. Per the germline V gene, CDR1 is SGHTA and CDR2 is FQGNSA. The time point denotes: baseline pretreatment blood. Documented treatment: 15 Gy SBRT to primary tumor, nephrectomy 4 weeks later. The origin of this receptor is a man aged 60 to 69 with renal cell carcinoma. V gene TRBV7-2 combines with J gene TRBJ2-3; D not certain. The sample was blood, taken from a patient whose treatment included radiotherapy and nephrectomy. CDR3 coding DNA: TGTGCCAGCAGCTTAGGAAGGCTCCCTCCGGATACGCAGTATTTT. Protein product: CASSLGRLPPDTQYF.